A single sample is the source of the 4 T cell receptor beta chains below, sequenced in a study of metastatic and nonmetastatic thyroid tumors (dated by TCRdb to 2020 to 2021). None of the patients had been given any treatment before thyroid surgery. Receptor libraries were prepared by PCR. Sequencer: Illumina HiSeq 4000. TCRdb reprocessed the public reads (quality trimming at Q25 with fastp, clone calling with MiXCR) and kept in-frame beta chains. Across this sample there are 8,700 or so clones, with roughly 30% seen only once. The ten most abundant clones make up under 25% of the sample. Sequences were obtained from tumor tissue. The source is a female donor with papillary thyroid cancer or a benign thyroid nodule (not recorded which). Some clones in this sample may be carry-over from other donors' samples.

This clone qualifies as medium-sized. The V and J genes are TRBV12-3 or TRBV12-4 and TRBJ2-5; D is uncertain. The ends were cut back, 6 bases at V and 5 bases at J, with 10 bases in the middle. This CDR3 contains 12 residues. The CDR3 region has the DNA TGTGCCAGCAGCAAAAACGGGGAGACCCAGTACTTC. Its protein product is CASSKNGETQYF.

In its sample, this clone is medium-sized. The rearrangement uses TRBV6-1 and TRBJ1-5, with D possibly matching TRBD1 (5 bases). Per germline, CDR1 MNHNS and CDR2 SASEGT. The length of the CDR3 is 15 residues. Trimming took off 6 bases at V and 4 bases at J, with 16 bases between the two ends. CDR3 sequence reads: CASSSGPYGNQPQHF. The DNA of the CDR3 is TGTGCCAGCAGCTCGGGACCCTATGGGAATCAGCCCCAGCATTTT.

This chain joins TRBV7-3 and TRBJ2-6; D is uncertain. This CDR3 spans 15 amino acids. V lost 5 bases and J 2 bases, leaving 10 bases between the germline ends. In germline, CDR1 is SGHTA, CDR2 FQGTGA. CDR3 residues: CASSRSLAGANVLTF. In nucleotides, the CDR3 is TGTGCCAGCAGCCGATCTCTTGCTGGGGCCAACGTCCTGACTTTC. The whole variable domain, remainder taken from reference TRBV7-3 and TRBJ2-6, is GAGVSQTPSNKVTEKGKYVELRCDPISGHTALYWYRQSLGQGPEFLIYFQGTGAADDSGLPNDRFFAVRPEGSVSTLKIQRTERGDSAVYLCASSRSLAGANVLTFGAGSRLTVL.

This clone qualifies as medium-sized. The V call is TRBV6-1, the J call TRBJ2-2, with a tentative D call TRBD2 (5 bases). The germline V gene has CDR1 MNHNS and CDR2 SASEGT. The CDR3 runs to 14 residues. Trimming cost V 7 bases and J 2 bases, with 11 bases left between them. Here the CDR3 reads CASTYGGNTGELFF. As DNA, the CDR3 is TGTGCCAGCACATATGGAGGAAACACCGGGGAGCTGTTTTTT.